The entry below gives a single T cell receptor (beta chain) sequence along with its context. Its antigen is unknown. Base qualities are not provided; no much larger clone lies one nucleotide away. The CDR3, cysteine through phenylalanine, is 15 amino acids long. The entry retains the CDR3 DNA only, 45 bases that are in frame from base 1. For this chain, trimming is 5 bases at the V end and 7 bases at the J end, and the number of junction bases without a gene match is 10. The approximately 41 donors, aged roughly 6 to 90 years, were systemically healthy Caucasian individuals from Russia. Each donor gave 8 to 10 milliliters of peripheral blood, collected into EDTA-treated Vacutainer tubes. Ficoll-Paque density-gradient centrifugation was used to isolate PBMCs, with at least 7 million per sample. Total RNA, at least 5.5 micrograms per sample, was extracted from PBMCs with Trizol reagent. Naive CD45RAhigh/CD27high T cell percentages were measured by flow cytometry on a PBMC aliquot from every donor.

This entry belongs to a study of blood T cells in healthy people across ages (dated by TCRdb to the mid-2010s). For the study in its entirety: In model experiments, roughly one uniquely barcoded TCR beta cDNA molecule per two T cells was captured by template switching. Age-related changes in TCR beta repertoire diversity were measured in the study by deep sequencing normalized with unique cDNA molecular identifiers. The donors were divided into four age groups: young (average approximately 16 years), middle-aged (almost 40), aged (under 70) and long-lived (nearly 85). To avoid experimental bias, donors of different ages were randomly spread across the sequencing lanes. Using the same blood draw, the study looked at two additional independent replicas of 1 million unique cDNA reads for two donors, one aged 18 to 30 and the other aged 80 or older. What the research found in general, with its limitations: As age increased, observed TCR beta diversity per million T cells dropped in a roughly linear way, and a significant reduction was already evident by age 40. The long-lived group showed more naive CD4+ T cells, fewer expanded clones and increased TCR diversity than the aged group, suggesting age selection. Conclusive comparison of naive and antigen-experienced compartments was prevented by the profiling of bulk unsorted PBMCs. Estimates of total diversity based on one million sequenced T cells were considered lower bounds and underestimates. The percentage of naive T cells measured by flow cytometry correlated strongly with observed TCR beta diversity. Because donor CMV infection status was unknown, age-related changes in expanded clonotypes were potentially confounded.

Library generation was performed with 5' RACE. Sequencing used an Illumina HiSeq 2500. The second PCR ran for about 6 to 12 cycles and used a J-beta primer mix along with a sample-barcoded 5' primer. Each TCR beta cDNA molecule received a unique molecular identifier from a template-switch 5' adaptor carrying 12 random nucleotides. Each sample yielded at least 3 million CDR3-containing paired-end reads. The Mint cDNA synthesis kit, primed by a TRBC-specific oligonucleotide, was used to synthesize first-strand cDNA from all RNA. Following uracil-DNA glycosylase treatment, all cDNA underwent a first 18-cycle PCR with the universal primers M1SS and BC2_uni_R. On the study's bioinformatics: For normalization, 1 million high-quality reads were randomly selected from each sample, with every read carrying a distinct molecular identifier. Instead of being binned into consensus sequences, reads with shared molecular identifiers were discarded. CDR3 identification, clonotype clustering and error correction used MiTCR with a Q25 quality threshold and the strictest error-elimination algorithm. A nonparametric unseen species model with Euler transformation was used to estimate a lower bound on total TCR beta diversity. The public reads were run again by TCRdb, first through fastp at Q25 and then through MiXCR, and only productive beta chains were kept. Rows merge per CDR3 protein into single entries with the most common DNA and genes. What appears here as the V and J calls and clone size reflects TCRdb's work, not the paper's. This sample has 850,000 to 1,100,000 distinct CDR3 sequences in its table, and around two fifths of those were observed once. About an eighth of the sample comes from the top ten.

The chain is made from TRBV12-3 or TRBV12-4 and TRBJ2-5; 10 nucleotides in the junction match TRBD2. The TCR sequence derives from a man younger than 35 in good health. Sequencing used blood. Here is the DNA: TGTGCCAGCAGTATCGCTAGCGGGGGACGGGGGACCCAGTACTTC. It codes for CASSIASGGRGTQYF.